These 10 T cell receptor beta chains were all obtained from the same sample, sequenced in a study of T cell responses to AZD1222 COVID-19 vaccine. The table came from immunoSEQ multiplex PCR; TCRdb's copy has only in-frame clones and leaves some out. This sample yields approximately 220,000 clones, of which about 92% are seen a single time; roughly 1% belongs to the top ten. The source material was peripheral blood, sampled on day 0 of MenACWY control vaccination. Every receptor here comes from an adult in good health.

The gene calls are TRBV5-8 and TRBJ2-5; D may correspond to TRBD1 or TRBD2 (5 bases each). The length of the CDR3 is 14 residues. V dropped 3 bases and J dropped 4 bases, with 13 bases sitting between them. CDR1 SGHTS and CDR2 YDEGEE come from the germline V gene. CDR3 DNA: TGTGCCAGCAGCTCCCCAGGGACCGGAGAGACCCAGTACTTC. Protein sequence: CASSSPGTGETQYF.

The gene calls are TRBV5-1 and TRBJ1-6; 7 nucleotides match TRBD1. The V segment lost 3 bases and the J segment 10 bases; nucleotides outside the gene matches: 10. The CDR3 runs to 15 residues. The V gene's germline CDR1 is SGHRS and CDR2 YFSETQ. The CDR3 spells CASSYRTGAESPLHF. CDR3 coding DNA: TGCGCCAGCAGCTACAGAACAGGGGCAGAGTCACCCCTCCACTTT.

V gene TRBV13 combines with J gene TRBJ2-1; D is uncertain. CDR1 PRHDT and CDR2 FYEKMQ come from the germline V gene (reference sequence). V was trimmed by 3 bases and J by 10 bases, leaving 7 bases between them. CDR3 length equals 11 residues. The CDR3 nucleotides read TGTGCCAGCAGCTTTCGGCTCGAGCAGTTCTTC. Amino acid sequence: CASSFRLEQFF.

The chain recombines TRBV5-1 with TRBJ1-6; 7 positions agree with TRBD1. CDR3 size: 15 residues. Germline V gene data show CDR1 as SGHRS and CDR2 as YFSETQ. The ends lost 4 bases at V and 4 bases at J; junction bases unmatched: 5. CDR3 protein: CASSQRDRYNSPLHF. In DNA form, the CDR3 reads TGCGCCAGCAGCCAAAGGGACAGATATAATTCACCCCTCCACTTT.

This sequence joins TRBV5-1 and TRBJ1-4; TRBD1 aligns across 9 bases. In germline, CDR1 is SGHRS, CDR2 YFSETQ. V lost 4 bases and J lost 3; bases outside the gene matches: 4. The CDR3 is 15 residues long. The CDR3 here is CASSLQGASNEKLFF. In DNA, the CDR3 is TGCGCCAGCAGCCTACAGGGGGCGTCTAATGAAAAACTGTTTTTT.

The chain combines TRBV18 with TRBJ1-1, with D perhaps matching TRBD1 (5 bases). In germline, CDR1 is KGHSH, CDR2 LQKENI. V shed 2 bases and J shed 1 base, with 11 bases lying between them. The CDR3 is made up of 15 amino acids. CDR3 bases: TGTGCCAGCTCACCAGCCGGGGGTAGGAACACTGAAGCTTTCTTT. It translates to CASSPAGGRNTEAFF.

J is TRBJ2-7 and V is TRBV11-2, with 8 bases that match TRBD2. This CDR3 is 15 amino acids long. After removal of 3 bases from V and 2 bases from J, the junction contained 6 bases not matched to a gene. From germline, CDR1 is SGHAT and CDR2 FQNNGV. CDR3 nucleotide sequence: TGTGCCAGCAGCTTCGAGATTAGCGGGGCCTACGAGCAGTACTTC. Amino acid sequence: CASSFEISGAYEQYF.

This chain links TRBV6-1 with TRBJ2-3; 7 nucleotides match TRBD1. Germline CDR1 MNHNS, CDR2 SASEGT. Trimming cost V 3 bases and J 3 bases; bases outside gene matches: 3. The CDR3 contains 14 residues. As DNA, the CDR3 is TGTGCCAGCAGTGAGCAGGGGGAGACAGATACGCAGTATTTT. Translating it yields CASSEQGETDTQYF.

The chain has TRBV12-3 or TRBV12-4 and TRBJ1-1; 7 positions match TRBD1. The ends lost 9 bases at V and 6 bases at J; junction bases unmatched: 10. The CDR3 sequence is 13 residues long. CDR3 bases: TGTGCCAGTTCCGGGACAGTCAGGGCTGAAGCTTTCTTT. Protein product: CASSGTVRAEAFF.

Notes on this clone: The same CDR3 is also encoded by other DNA sequences in this sample. The genes are TRBV6-4 and TRBJ1-2, with D tentatively TRBD1 (6 bases). This CDR3 has 12 amino acids. Trimming left V 2 bases short and J 5 bases short, with 6 bases between. Germline CDR1 MRHNA, CDR2 SNTAGT. The CDR3 nucleotides read TGTGCCAGCAGTGACAGGGGGTATGGCTACACCTTC. Amino acids: CASSDRGYGYTF.